Below are 31 T cell receptor beta chains sequenced from a single sample in a study of T cell repertoires in cytomegalovirus infection. One entry per CDR3 protein, called by TCRdb with MiXCR from the reads. This table holds some 62,000 distinct CDR3 sequences, around 21% found once. Antigens of these TCRs are unknown. Sequencing used CD8+ T cells from cultured PBMCs, obtained from culture after CMV antigen stimulation. The receptors were gathered from a human donor in good health (CMV status not recorded). Some clones in this sample may be carry-over from other donors' samples.

The rearrangement joins TRBV10-3 to TRBJ2-6; the D is unclear. Trimming took 2 bases from V and 3 from J, leaving 8 bases between them. Germline V gives CDR1 ENHRY, CDR2 SYGVKD. The CDR3 extends over 15 amino acids. The CDR3 coding sequence is TGTGCCATCAGTGAGCCCTCCGATGGGGCCAACGTCCTGACTTTC. Encoded protein: CAISEPSDGANVLTF.

This chain joins TRBV7-9 and TRBJ1-1, with 9 nucleotides matching TRBD1. The CDR3 extends over 12 amino acids. J gave up 13 bases and V 1 base, and 4 bases lay outside the gene matches. The germline V gene encodes CDR1 SEHNR and CDR2 FQNEAQ (reference sequence). The CDR3, as DNA: TGTGCCAGCAGCTTAGGGGACAGGGCGGGTTTCTTT. Its translation is CASSLGDRAGFF.

V gene TRBV20-1 combines with J gene TRBJ2-4; 7 positions agree with TRBD1. J lost 2 bases, V lost 5 bases, and 9 bases had no gene match. The germline V gene has CDR1 DFQATT and CDR2 SNEGSKA (reference sequence). This CDR3 comprises 15 residues. The DNA of the CDR3 is TGCAGTGCTTCCTCCTACAGGGGAACCAAAAACATTCAGTACTTC. Translation: CSASSYRGTKNIQYF.

The J gene is TRBJ2-7, the V gene TRBV7-2; 9 bases match TRBD1. Germline V gene data show CDR1 as SGHTA and CDR2 as FQGNSA. The CDR3 has 16 amino acids. Trimming cost V 0 bases and J 2 bases; bases outside gene matches: 5. The CDR3 sequence: CASSLAPGTGPYEQYF. The CDR3 nucleotides read TGTGCCAGCAGCTTAGCGCCCGGGACAGGGCCCTACGAGCAGTACTTC. Variable domain in full (rest from reference TRBV7-2 and TRBJ2-7): GAGVSQSPSNKVTEKGKDVELRCDPISGHTALYWYRQSLGQGLEFLIYFQGNSAPDKSGLPSDRFSAERTGGSVSTLTIQRTQQEDSAVYLCASSLAPGTGPYEQYFGPGTRLTVT.

This clonotype was detected ten times or more. This chain links TRBV6-2 or TRBV6-3 with TRBJ1-5, with D hard to call. The CDR3 length is 12 residues. Germline V gene sequence: CDR1 MNHEY, CDR2 SVGEGT. Trimming removed 5 bases at V and 5 bases at J, with 7 bases between. The CDR3 nucleotides are TGTGCCAGCAGTAATAGGGATCAGCCCCAGCATTTT. Amino acids: CASSNRDQPQHF.

This clonotype was picked up a small number of times. The gene calls are TRBV5-4 and TRBJ2-5; 7 positions match TRBD2. J was trimmed by 2 bases and V by 8 bases; bases with no gene match: 18. The CDR3 is 17 residues long. Germline CDR1 and CDR2: SGHNT and YYREEE (reference sequence). The CDR3 DNA sequence: TGTGCCAGAGAATCTAACAGCGGGGCACATCTACAAGAGACCCAGTACTTC. Translating gives CARESNSGAHLQETQYF.

This clonotype was seen many times. CDR3 in amino acids: CASSLELAGGTDTQYF. The CDR3 DNA reads TGTGCCAGCAGCTTAGAACTAGCGGGGGGCACAGATACGCAGTATTTT. V is TRBV7-2 and J is TRBJ2-3, with 11 bases aligning to TRBD2. V was pared by 1 base and J by 1 base, with 1 base of the junction left unmatched. CDR1 is SGHTA, CDR2 FQGNSA, per germline. The CDR3 runs 16 residues.

This clonotype was detected a few times. V and J are TRBV7-9 and TRBJ1-2; D gene ambiguous. Trimming left V 5 bases short and J 7 bases short, with 23 bases between. Germline V gene data show CDR1 as SEHNR and CDR2 as FQNEAQ (reference sequence). The CDR3 contains 16 residues. CDR3 in amino acids: CASSPPSAGREAGYTF. The CDR3 bases are TGTGCCAGCAGCCCTCCGAGCGCTGGGCGGGAGGCTGGCTACACCTTC.

This clonotype was seen once. The gene calls are TRBV9 and TRBJ1-2; D unclear. CDR3 size: 14 residues. The ends were cut back, 3 bases at V and 7 bases at J, with 16 bases in the middle. Germline V CDR1 and CDR2: SGDLS, YYNGEE. The CDR3 loop reads CASSAFKSGTGYTF. The CDR3 DNA is TGTGCCAGCAGCGCTTTTAAATCAGGCACTGGCTACACCTTC.

The sample holds a few counts of this clonotype. The CDR3 protein is CSVEGIANTGELFF. CDR3 nucleotide sequence: TGCAGCGTTGAAGGTATCGCGAACACCGGGGAGCTGTTTTTT. The chain uses TRBV29-1 and TRBJ2-2; no definite D call. The germline CDR1 and CDR2 sequences are SQVTM and ANQGSEA. V lost 1 base to trimming and J lost 0 bases, with 6 bases between them. CDR3 length: 14 residues.

This clonotype occurred a few times. The V call is TRBV27, the J call TRBJ1-5; D unclear. Trimming stripped 10 bases from V and 3 bases from J, with 16 bases between. Germline CDR1 MNHEY, CDR2 SMNVEV (reference sequence). The CDR3 sequence is 14 residues long. The CDR3 is CATKDGQFNQPQHF. CDR3 DNA sequence: TGTGCCACCAAGGACGGGCAGTTCAATCAGCCCCAGCATTTT.

This clonotype has only a few counts. The chain has TRBV19 and TRBJ1-2; possible D gene TRBD1, 6 bases. The germline gives CDR1 LNHDA, CDR2 SQIVND (reference sequence). There are 14 residues in the CDR3. Trimming took off 8 bases at V and 2 bases at J, with 15 bases between the two ends. The CDR3 DNA reads as TGTGCCAGTGTTACAGGGAATCGGAACTATGGCTACACCTTC. This encodes CASVTGNRNYGYTF.

The chain recombines TRBV27 with TRBJ1-5; the D is unclear. The germline CDR1 and CDR2 sequences are MNHEY and SMNVEV (reference sequence). The CDR3 totals 13 residues. Deletions cut 0 bases from V and 6 bases from J, with 6 bases between. In DNA form, the CDR3 reads TGTGCCAGCAGTTTATCTCCGGTTCAGCCCCAGCATTTT. Translated, it gives CASSLSPVQPQHF.

The rearrangement joins TRBV7-2 to TRBJ2-7, with TRBD1 matching 9 bases. Germline loops: CDR1 SGHTA, CDR2 FQGNSA. The CDR3 length is 15 residues. Trimming took 2 bases from V and 3 from J; bases not matched to a gene: 5. CDR3 sequence: CASSLSRQGGYEQYF. CDR3 DNA: TGTGCCAGCAGCTTAAGCAGACAGGGGGGCTACGAGCAGTACTTC.

This clonotype was seen a few times. This chain links TRBV7-8 with TRBJ2-7; 9 bases match TRBD1. In germline, CDR1 is SGHVS, CDR2 FQNEAQ. The trim removed 3 bases at V and 4 bases at J, leaving 4 bases unmatched. This CDR3 is built from 14 residues. The CDR3 loop is CASSFGTGLYEQYF. The CDR3 DNA reads as TGTGCCAGCAGCTTCGGGACAGGGCTTTACGAGCAGTACTTC.

The J gene is TRBJ1-1, the V gene TRBV7-9; 9 bases are shared with TRBD1. The V gene end was trimmed by 7 bases and the J gene end by 1 base; junction bases not matched to a gene: 10. Germline CDR1 is SEHNR and CDR2 is FQNEAQ (reference sequence). The CDR3 runs to 16 residues. Written as DNA, the CDR3 is TGTGCCAGCACCCCCGCAAGGGACAGGGAGAACACTGAAGCTTTCTTT. Protein product: CASTPARDRENTEAFF.

The chain joins TRBV7-6 to TRBJ1-3; 10 nucleotides line up with TRBD1. Trimming cost V 5 bases and J 4 bases; bases outside gene matches: 5. The germline V gene encodes CDR1 SGHVS and CDR2 FNYEAQ. The CDR3 extends over 15 amino acids. CDR3 nucleotides: TGTGCCAGCAGCCGGGGACAGGGGCTCGGAAACACCATATATTTT. It yields the protein CASSRGQGLGNTIYF. Full variable domain (outside the CDR3, taken from reference TRBV7-6 and TRBJ1-3): GAGVSQSPRYKVTKRGQDVALRCDPISGHVSLYWYRQALGQGPEFLTYFNYEAQQDKSGLPNDRFSAERPEGSISTLTIQRTEQRDSAMYRCASSRGQGLGNTIYFGEGSWLTVV.

This clonotype has a handful of counts. The chain recombines TRBV7-8 with TRBJ2-7, with 9 positions matching TRBD2. Germline-derived CDR1 and CDR2 are SGHVS and FQNEAQ. The V gene end was trimmed by 5 bases and the J gene end by 6 bases; junction bases not matched to a gene: 5. The CDR3 sequence is 13 residues long. CDR3 nucleotides: TGTGCCAGCAGCGGGGGACTAGCTGTCGAGCAGTACTTC. Amino acids: CASSGGLAVEQYF.

The CDR3 bases are TGTGCCAGCAGCCCCGCCTTATGGGGTTATAGCAATCAGCCCCAGCATTTT. Residues: CASSPALWGYSNQPQHF. The chain combines TRBV7-8 with TRBJ1-5; D remains unclear. V lost 5 bases, J lost 0 bases, and 17 bases lay in between. Germline V CDR1 and CDR2: SGHVS, FQNEAQ. The CDR3 has 17 residues.

This clonotype has just a few counts. V usage is TRBV7-6 and J usage is TRBJ1-1, with D uncertain. V was clipped by 1 base and J by 0 bases, with 9 bases between them. Germline V CDR1 and CDR2: SGHVS, FNYEAQ. There are 15 residues in the CDR3. CDR3 coding DNA: TGTGCCAGCAGCTTAGGACTCAATATGAACACTGAAGCTTTCTTT. Residues: CASSLGLNMNTEAFF.

The chain links TRBV11-2 to TRBJ2-7; no definite D call. Germline CDR1 reads SGHAT; CDR2 reads FQNNGV. Trimming stripped 5 bases from V and 6 bases from J, with 11 bases between. The CDR3 consists of 12 residues. The CDR3 loop reads CASSHGPIEQYF. For the CDR3, the DNA is TGTGCCAGCAGCCATGGACCCATCGAGCAGTACTTC.

This clonotype was seen a handful of times. The CDR3: CASSVKGASYNEQFF. The CDR3 nucleotides are TGTGCCAGCAGCGTTAAGGGGGCGAGCTACAATGAGCAGTTCTTC. V is TRBV9 and J is TRBJ2-1; 7 bases align to TRBD1. CDR3 length: 15 amino acids. CDR1 and CDR2 (germline): SGDLS, YYNGEE. V was pared by 2 bases and J by 3 bases, with 5 bases of the junction left unmatched.

This clonotype was detected a few times. Germline and junction disagree at one end, which may indicate a read error. The V and J genes are TRBV2 and TRBJ2-1; D is undetermined. Germline-derived CDR1 and CDR2 are SNHLY and FYNNEI. The CDR3 is 10 amino acids. The CDR3 here is CASGKAESYF. For the CDR3, the DNA is TGTGCCAGCGGGAAGGCGGAAAGCTACTTC.

This clonotype was observed a few times. This sequence joins TRBV5-5 and TRBJ2-5; the match to TRBD1 covers 8 bases. Germline V gene sequence: CDR1 SGHKS, CDR2 YYEKEE (reference sequence). This CDR3 spans 14 amino acids. The V and J ends lost 3 bases and 5 bases, in that order; junction bases with no gene match: 6. The CDR3 DNA is TGTGCCAGCAGCTCCGACAGGGGCGGTGAGACCCAGTACTTC. Translating gives CASSSDRGGETQYF.

The chain employs TRBV20-1 and TRBJ1-1; 9 positions match TRBD1. V lost 1 base to trimming and J lost 6 bases; unmatched junction nucleotides: 6. This CDR3 comprises 14 residues. The germline V gene has CDR1 DFQATT and CDR2 SNEGSKA (reference sequence). The CDR3 loop reads CSARGPGQGPEAFF. The CDR3 DNA reads TGCAGTGCTAGAGGCCCGGGACAGGGACCTGAAGCTTTCTTT.

This clonotype was seen a few times. This rearrangement joins TRBV7-9 to TRBJ1-1; tentatively, D is TRBD1 (6 bases). Deletions cut 5 bases from V and 1 base from J, with 11 bases between. Germline values: CDR1 SEHNR, CDR2 FQNEAQ (reference sequence). The CDR3 covers 14 residues. The CDR3 is CASSDRDTNTEAFF. CDR3 nucleotides: TGTGCCAGCAGCGACCGGGACACGAACACTGAAGCTTTCTTT.

The CDR3, as DNA: TGTGCCAGCAGTTTTAAGGGAACTGAAGCTTTCTTT. Translating it yields CASSFKGTEAFF. The genes are TRBV12-3 or TRBV12-4 and TRBJ1-1; D unclear. Trimming left V 3 bases short and J 5 bases short, with 7 bases between. The CDR3 has 12 amino acids.

The chain employs TRBV7-9 and TRBJ1-5; D might be TRBD1 (5 bases). V lost 2 bases, J lost 7 bases, and 15 bases lay in between. Germline V gene lookup returns CDR1 SEHNR and CDR2 FQNEAQ (reference sequence). The CDR3 extends over 15 amino acids. The CDR3 loop is CASSLSGQGNQPQHF. The CDR3 DNA sequence: TGTGCCAGCAGCTTAAGCGGGCAGGGTAACCAGCCCCAGCATTTT.

The sample holds a few counts of this clonotype. The chain links TRBV15 to TRBJ1-1; a weak D match, TRBD1 (5 bases). Trimming took 4 bases from V and 2 from J, leaving 11 bases between them. The CDR3 has 14 amino acids. The V gene's germline CDR1 is LNHNV and CDR2 YYDKDF (reference sequence). In nucleotides, the CDR3 is TGTGCCACCAGCACCGGGACCCTCAACACTGAAGCTTTCTTT. Translation: CATSTGTLNTEAFF.

V gene TRBV6-6 combines with J gene TRBJ1-2, with 10 bases identical to TRBD1. The CDR3 length is 14 residues. Unmatched junction bases numbered 5, after V lost 6 bases and J lost 4 bases. Per the germline V gene, CDR1 is MNHNY and CDR2 is SVGAGI (reference sequence). The CDR3 DNA reads as TGTGCCAGCAGGGGGACAGGGGATGTCTATGGCTACACCTTC. This codes for CASRGTGDVYGYTF.

CDR3 sequence (DNA): TGTGCCAGCAGTTTATCAAGCTTGGGGAGAAACTATGGCTACACCTTC. It specifies CASSLSSLGRNYGYTF. The chain uses TRBV27 and TRBJ1-2; the D is unclear. Trimming cost V 0 bases and J 2 bases, with 13 bases left between them. CDR3 length: 16 residues. The germline V gene has CDR1 MNHEY and CDR2 SMNVEV (reference sequence).